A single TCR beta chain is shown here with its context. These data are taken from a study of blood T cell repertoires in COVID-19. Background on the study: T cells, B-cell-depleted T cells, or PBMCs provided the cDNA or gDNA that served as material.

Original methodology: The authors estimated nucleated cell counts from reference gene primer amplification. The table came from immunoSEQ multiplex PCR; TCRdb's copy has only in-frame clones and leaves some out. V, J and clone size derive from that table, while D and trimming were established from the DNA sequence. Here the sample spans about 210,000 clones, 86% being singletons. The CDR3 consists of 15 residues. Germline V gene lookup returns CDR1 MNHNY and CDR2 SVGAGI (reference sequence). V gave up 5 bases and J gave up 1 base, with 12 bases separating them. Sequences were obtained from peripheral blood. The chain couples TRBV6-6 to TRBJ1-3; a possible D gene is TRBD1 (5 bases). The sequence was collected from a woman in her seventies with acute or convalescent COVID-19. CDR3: CASSALGGSGNTIYF. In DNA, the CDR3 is TGTGCCAGCAGTGCCCTCGGGGGATCTGGAAACACCATATATTTT.